This is a list of T cell receptor beta chains from one sample in a study of control samples from healthy donors and cancer patients. Clones were sequenced by immunoSEQ multiplex PCR, and TCRdb holds only the in-frame ones, with some missing. Here the sample spans some 130,000 clones, about 92% being singletons. The sample consisted of PBMCs. These receptors all come from a man aged 50-59 years with head and neck cancer. CDR3s include the opening cysteine and the closing phenylalanine or tryptophan. A D gene is named only where the DNA matches it firmly. Clone size is stated in some rows and not others, as once, few, many or a class when expanded.

j_call,v_call,clone_size,d_call,cdr3_aa,cdr3_nt
TRBJ2-3,TRBV27,.,TRBD2,CASRSGLITDTQYF,TGTGCCAGCAGGTCGGGACTAATCACAGATACGCAGTATTTT
TRBJ1-1,TRBV6-5,once,TRBD1,CASMVGTGYSEAFF,TGTGCCAGCATGGTCGGGACAGGGTATAGTGAAGCTTTCTTT
TRBJ2-5,TRBV9,.,TRBD2,CASSSGLAETQYF,TGTGCCAGCAGCTCGGGACTAGCAGAGACCCAGTACTTC
TRBJ1-1,TRBV25-1,.,TRBD1,CASTKQGAGNTEAFF,TGTGCCAGCACCAAACAGGGGGCGGGGAACACTGAAGCTTTCTTT
TRBJ1-1,TRBV10-3,few,TRBD1,CASGRTGDAEAFF,TGTGCCAGTGGAAGGACAGGGGACGCTGAAGCTTTCTTT
TRBJ2-7,TRBV9,.,.,CASSPHGGSSYEQYF,TGTGCCAGCAGCCCCCATGGGGGGAGCTCCTACGAGCAGTACTTC
TRBJ2-6,TRBV3-1/TRBV3-2,.,TRBD1,CASSQETGGAAGANVLTF,TGTGCCAGCAGCCAAGAAACAGGGGGCGCGGCCGGGGCCAACGTCCTGACTTTC
TRBJ1-4,TRBV6-5,.,.,CASSPLPGGKLFF,TGTGCCAGCAGTCCCCTCCCCGGGGGAAAACTGTTTTTT
TRBJ1-4,TRBV4-3,.,TRBD1,CASSQAIDRVWEKLFF,TGCGCCAGCAGCCAAGCGATTGACAGGGTTTGGGAAAAACTGTTTTTT
TRBJ2-1,TRBV6-1,.,.,CASSEPLVGGSYNEQFF,TGTGCCAGCAGTGAACCCTTGGTAGGAGGCTCCTACAATGAGCAGTTCTTC
TRBJ2-4,TRBV7-2,.,TRBD1,CASSYDRGLAKNIQYF,TGTGCCAGCAGCTACGACAGGGGGCTAGCCAAAAACATTCAGTACTTC
TRBJ2-2,TRBV5-6,.,.,CASSLGGYDTGELFF,TGTGCCAGCAGCTTGGGGGGGTACGACACCGGGGAGCTGTTTTTT
TRBJ2-2,TRBV18,.,TRBD1,CASSTGQSSTGELFF,TGTGCCAGCTCAACGGGACAGTCGAGCACCGGGGAGCTGTTTTTT
TRBJ1-4,TRBV12-3/TRBV12-4,.,.,CASSLIGEKLFF,TGTGCCAGCAGTTTAATAGGTGAAAAACTGTTTTTT
TRBJ2-1,TRBV24-1,.,TRBD1,CATSDRTGRPPEQFF,TGTGCCACCAGTGACAGGACAGGCCGACCCCCCGAGCAGTTCTTC
TRBJ1-3,TRBV5-4,.,.,CASSLGGRGNTIYF,TGTGCCAGCAGCTTGGGGGGAAGGGGAAACACCATATATTTT
TRBJ2-1,TRBV30,.,.,CAWSVGTTGDNEQFF,TGTGCCTGGAGTGTAGGGACAACGGGAGACAATGAGCAGTTCTTC
TRBJ2-3,TRBV5-6,.,TRBD1,CASSWGTGAAADTQYF,TGTGCCAGCAGCTGGGGGACAGGGGCCGCCGCAGATACGCAGTATTTT
TRBJ1-4,TRBV28,.,TRBD1,CASSLIQGARTNEKLFF,TGTGCCAGCAGCCTCATCCAGGGGGCGCGAACTAATGAAAAACTGTTTTTT
TRBJ1-1,TRBV19,.,.,CASSMYGNANTEAFF,TGTGCCAGTAGTATGTATGGAAATGCGAACACTGAAGCTTTCTTT
TRBJ1-3,TRBV19,.,.,CTSSMVGVFGNTIYF,TGTACCAGTAGTATGGTGGGAGTTTTTGGAAACACCATATATTTT
TRBJ2-2,TRBV4-2,.,.,CASSQELVGAGELFF,TGTGCCAGCAGCCAAGAACTAGTTGGCGCCGGGGAGCTGTTTTTT
TRBJ1-1,TRBV3-1/TRBV3-2,.,.,CASSQDRNTEAFF,TGTGCCAGCAGCCAAGATCGGAACACTGAAGCTTTCTTT
TRBJ2-7,TRBV7-3,.,TRBD1,CASSSTGTASEQYF,TGTGCCAGCAGCTCGACCGGGACAGCGTCCGAGCAGTACTTC
TRBJ1-2,TRBV7-2,.,TRBD1,CASSLAGQGGVGGYTF,TGTGCCAGCAGCTTAGCGGGACAGGGAGGGGTGGGAGGCTACACCTTC
TRBJ2-2,TRBV11-2,few,TRBD2,CASSFYSGGNTGELFF,TGTGCCAGCAGCTTTTATAGCGGGGGCAACACCGGGGAGCTGTTTTTT
TRBJ2-3,TRBV4-1,.,.,CASSQDRRASDTQYF,TGCGCCAGCAGCCAAGATCGGAGGGCTTCAGATACGCAGTATTTT
TRBJ1-2,TRBV11-2,.,.,CASSLVAGRGDYGYTF,TGTGCCAGCAGCTTAGTCGCAGGTCGGGGGGACTATGGCTACACCTTC
TRBJ1-6,TRBV27,few,TRBD1,CASSYYRGSPLHF,TGTGCCAGCAGTTATTACAGGGGTTCACCCCTCCACTTT
TRBJ2-7,TRBV18,.,TRBD2,CASSRLAGGPLLYEQYF,TGTGCCAGCTCACGACTAGCGGGGGGCCCCCTGCTCTACGAGCAGTACTTC
TRBJ1-1,TRBV18,.,.,CASSPGGLTEAFF,TGTGCCAGCTCACCGGGGGGGCTAACTGAAGCTTTCTTT
TRBJ1-4,TRBV23-1,.,TRBD1,CASSHRDREKLFF,TGCGCCAGCAGTCACCGGGACAGAGAAAAACTGTTTTTT
TRBJ2-7,TRBV9,.,.,CASSVKDQGAPYEQYF,TGTGCCAGCAGCGTAAAAGACCAAGGGGCTCCCTACGAGCAGTACTTC
TRBJ2-1,TRBV5-4,once,.,CASSLSGPHNEQFF,TGTGCCAGCAGCTTATCCGGGCCCCACAATGAGCAGTTCTTC
TRBJ1-5,TRBV27,.,TRBD1,CASSQRDRDIKGPQHF,TGTGCCAGCAGTCAACGGGACAGGGACATCAAAGGGCCCCAGCATTTT
TRBJ2-1,TRBV6-5,.,.,CASSRYLGSYNEQFF,TGTGCCAGCAGCCGTTATCTGGGGTCCTACAATGAGCAGTTCTTC
TRBJ1-6,TRBV5-1,.,TRBD1,CASRVGTAEDSSPLHF,TGCGCCAGCAGGGTAGGGACAGCGGAAGATTCATCACCCCTCCACTTT
TRBJ1-1,TRBV25-1,.,.,CASSEAGVAEAFF,TGTGCCAGCAGTGAAGCAGGGGTCGCTGAAGCTTTCTTT
TRBJ2-5,TRBV7-2,.,TRBD2,CASSLAGRQETQYF,TGTGCCAGCAGCTTAGCCGGGAGGCAAGAGACCCAGTACTTC
TRBJ1-1,TRBV5-1,.,.,CASSLKVQGTEAFF,TGCGCCAGCAGCTTGAAAGTTCAAGGGACCGAAGCTTTCTTT
TRBJ2-7,TRBV18,.,TRBD1,CASSTVQGAYEQYF,TGTGCCAGCTCAACGGTACAGGGGGCCTACGAGCAGTACTTC
TRBJ2-5,TRBV19,.,.,CASSISAGTLETQYF,TGTGCCAGTAGTATCTCTGCGGGGACCCTAGAGACCCAGTACTTC
TRBJ1-4,TRBV18,.,TRBD1,CASSRTGKNEKLFF,TGTGCCAGCTCAAGGACAGGGAAAAATGAAAAACTGTTTTTT
TRBJ1-1,TRBV4-1,.,.,CASSQVGGFTEAFF,TGCGCCAGCAGCCAAGTGGGGGGTTTCACTGAAGCTTTCTTT
TRBJ1-2,TRBV4-1,.,.,CASSQGVNYGYTF,TGCGCCAGCAGCCAAGGGGTCAACTATGGCTACACCTTC
TRBJ1-5,TRBV9,.,.,CASSVGLGKGQPQHF,TGTGCCAGCAGCGTAGGACTGGGAAAGGGACAGCCCCAGCATTTT
TRBJ2-4,TRBV5-1,once,TRBD2,CASSTLAGGVLAKNIQYF,TGCGCCAGCAGCACACTAGCGGGGGGAGTTCTAGCCAAAAACATTCAGTACTTC
TRBJ2-7,TRBV3-1/TRBV3-2,once,TRBD1,CASSPLDRGGIQKQYF,TGTGCCAGCAGCCCGTTGGACAGGGGGGGGATTCAGAAGCAGTACTTC
TRBJ2-2,TRBV5-4,.,TRBD2,CAPGLADTGELFF,TGTGCCCCCGGACTAGCGGACACCGGGGAGCTGTTTTTT
TRBJ1-5,TRBV7-9,.,TRBD1,CASSEGTGFSNQPQHF,TGTGCCAGCAGCGAGGGGACAGGATTTAGCAATCAGCCCCAGCATTTT
TRBJ1-2,TRBV25-1,.,TRBD1,CASKGQGPPDYGYTF,TGTGCCAGCAAGGGACAGGGGCCACCAGACTATGGCTACACCTTC
TRBJ2-3,TRBV19,.,.,CASSISDNTDTQYF,TGTGCCAGTAGTATTTCGGATAACACAGATACGCAGTATTTT
TRBJ2-5,TRBV7-9,.,.,CASSLVGGETQYF,TGTGCCAGCAGCTTAGTAGGTGGAGAGACCCAGTACTTC
TRBJ1-2,TRBV7-6,.,.,CASSLGQLGGYTF,TGTGCCAGCAGCTTAGGACAACTGGGAGGCTACACCTTC